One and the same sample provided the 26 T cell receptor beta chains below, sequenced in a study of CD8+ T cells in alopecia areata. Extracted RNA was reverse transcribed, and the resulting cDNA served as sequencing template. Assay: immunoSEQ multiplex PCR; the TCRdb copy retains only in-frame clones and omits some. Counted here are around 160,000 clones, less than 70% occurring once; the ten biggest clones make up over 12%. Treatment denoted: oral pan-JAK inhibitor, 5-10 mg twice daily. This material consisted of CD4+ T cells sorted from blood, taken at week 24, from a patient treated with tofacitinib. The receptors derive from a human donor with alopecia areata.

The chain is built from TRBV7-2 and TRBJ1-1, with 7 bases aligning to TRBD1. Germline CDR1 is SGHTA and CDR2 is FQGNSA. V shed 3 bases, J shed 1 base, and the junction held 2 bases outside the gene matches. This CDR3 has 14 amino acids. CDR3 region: CASSLGQTNTEAFF. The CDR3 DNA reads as TGTGCCAGCAGCTTGGGACAGACGAACACTGAAGCTTTCTTT.

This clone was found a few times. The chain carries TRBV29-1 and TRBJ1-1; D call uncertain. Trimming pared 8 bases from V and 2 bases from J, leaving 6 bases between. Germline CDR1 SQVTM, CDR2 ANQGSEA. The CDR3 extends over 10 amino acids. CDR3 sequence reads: CSYFNTEAFF. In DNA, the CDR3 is TGCAGCTACTTCAACACTGAAGCTTTCTTT.

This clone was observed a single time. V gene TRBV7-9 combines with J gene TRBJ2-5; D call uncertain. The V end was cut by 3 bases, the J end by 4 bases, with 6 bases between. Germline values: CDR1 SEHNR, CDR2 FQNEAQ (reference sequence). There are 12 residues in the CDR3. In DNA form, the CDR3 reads TGTGCCAGCAGCTTCATAGGAGAGACCCAGTACTTC. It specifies CASSFIGETQYF.

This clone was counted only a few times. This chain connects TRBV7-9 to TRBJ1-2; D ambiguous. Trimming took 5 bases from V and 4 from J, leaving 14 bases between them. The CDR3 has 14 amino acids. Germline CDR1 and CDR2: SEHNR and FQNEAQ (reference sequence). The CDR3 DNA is TGTGCCAGCAGCGACGGAGTTGTACGCTATGGCTACACCTTC. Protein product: CASSDGVVRYGYTF. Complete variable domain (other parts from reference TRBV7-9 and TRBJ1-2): DTGVSQNPRHKITKRGQNVTFRCDPISEHNRLYWYRQTLGQGPEFLTYFQNEAQLEKSRLLSDRFSAERPKGSFSTLEIQRTEQGDSAMYLCASSDGVVRYGYTFGSGTRLTVV.

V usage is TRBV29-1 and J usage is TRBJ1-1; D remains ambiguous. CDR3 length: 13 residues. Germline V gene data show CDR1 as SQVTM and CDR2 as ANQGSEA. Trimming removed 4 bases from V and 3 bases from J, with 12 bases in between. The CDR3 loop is CSVALRSDTEAFF. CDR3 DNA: TGCAGCGTTGCCTTGCGCTCGGACACTGAAGCTTTCTTT.

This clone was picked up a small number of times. CDR3 nucleotides: TGTGCCAGCAAGGGAGGCCAGGGCAATTCACCCCTCCACTTT. The encoded protein is CASKGGQGNSPLHF. This chain links TRBV2 with TRBJ1-6; possibly TRBD1 for D (5 bases). Between the trimmed V and J ends, which lost 7 bases and 7 bases, there was a span of 14 bases. The CDR3 runs 14 residues. Germline CDR1 SNHLY, CDR2 FYNNEI.

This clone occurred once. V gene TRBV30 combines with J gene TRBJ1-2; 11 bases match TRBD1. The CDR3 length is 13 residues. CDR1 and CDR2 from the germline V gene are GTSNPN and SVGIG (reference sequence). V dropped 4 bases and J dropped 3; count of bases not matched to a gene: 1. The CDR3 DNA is TGTGCCTGGATGGGACAGGGGGACTATGGCTACACCTTC. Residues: CAWMGQGDYGYTF.

This chain's CDR3 is CASSQGSRAVGYTF. The CDR3, as DNA: TGCGCCAGCAGCCAGGGAAGCAGGGCGGTCGGCTACACCTTC. The V call is TRBV4-1, the J call TRBJ1-2; TRBD1 is a possible D gene (5 bases). V lost 3 bases and J 8 bases, leaving 16 bases between the germline ends. Germline assignment: CDR1 MGHRA and CDR2 YSYEKL. The CDR3 totals 14 residues.

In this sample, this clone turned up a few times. The CDR3 nucleotides are TGCGCCAGCAGCCTAGGGACAGGGGGAAGCACTGAAGCTTTCTTT. Its protein product is CASSLGTGGSTEAFF. The V call is TRBV5-1, the J call TRBJ1-1; 11 bases align to TRBD1. V shed 4 bases and J 4 bases; nucleotides not matched to a gene: 6. Germline lookup yields CDR1 SGHRS and CDR2 YFSETQ. The CDR3 totals 15 residues.

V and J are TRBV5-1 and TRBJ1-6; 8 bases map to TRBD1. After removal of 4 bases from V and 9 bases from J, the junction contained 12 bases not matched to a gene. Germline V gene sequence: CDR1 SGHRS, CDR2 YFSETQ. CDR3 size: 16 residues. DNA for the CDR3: TGCGCCAGCAGCGGGGGGACAGGTTCCGGCGGTTCACCCCTCCACTTT. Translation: CASSGGTGSGGSPLHF.

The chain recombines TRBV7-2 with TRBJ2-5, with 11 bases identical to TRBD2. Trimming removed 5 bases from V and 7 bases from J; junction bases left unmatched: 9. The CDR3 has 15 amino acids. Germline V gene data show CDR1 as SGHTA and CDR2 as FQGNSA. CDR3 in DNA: TGTGCCAGCAGCCCAGGGACTAGCGGCACAGGGACCCAGTACTTC. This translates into CASSPGTSGTGTQYF.

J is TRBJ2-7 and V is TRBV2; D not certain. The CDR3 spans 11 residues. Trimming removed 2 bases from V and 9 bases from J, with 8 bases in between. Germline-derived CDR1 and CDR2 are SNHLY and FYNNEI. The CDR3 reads CASSEYVGQYF. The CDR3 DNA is TGTGCCAGCAGTGAATATGTAGGGCAGTACTTC.

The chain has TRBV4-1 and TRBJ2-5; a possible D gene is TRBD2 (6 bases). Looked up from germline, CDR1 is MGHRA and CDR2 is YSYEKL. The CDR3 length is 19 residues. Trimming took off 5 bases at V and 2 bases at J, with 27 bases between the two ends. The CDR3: CASSGSGTPLLTGQETQYF. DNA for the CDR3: TGCGCCAGCAGCGGGTCCGGGACTCCTCTCCTCACCGGACAAGAGACCCAGTACTTC.

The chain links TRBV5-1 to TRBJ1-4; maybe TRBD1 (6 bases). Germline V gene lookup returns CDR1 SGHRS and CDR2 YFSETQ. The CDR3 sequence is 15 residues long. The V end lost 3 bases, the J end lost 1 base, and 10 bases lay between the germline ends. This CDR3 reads CASSWARGTNEKLFF. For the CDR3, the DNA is TGCGCCAGCAGCTGGGCCAGGGGAACTAATGAAAAACTGTTTTTT.

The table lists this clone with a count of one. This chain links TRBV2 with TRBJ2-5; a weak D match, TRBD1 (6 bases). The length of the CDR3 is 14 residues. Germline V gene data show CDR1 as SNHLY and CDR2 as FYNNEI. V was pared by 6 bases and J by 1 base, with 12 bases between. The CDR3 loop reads CASSLTGPQETQYF. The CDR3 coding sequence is TGTGCCAGCAGCCTGACAGGCCCCCAAGAGACCCAGTACTTC.

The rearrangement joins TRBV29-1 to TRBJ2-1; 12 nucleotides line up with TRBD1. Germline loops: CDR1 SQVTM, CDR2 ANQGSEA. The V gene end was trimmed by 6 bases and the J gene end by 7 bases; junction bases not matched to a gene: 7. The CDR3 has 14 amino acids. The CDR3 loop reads CSVKPGQGANEQFF. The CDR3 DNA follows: TGCAGCGTCAAACCGGGACAGGGGGCAAATGAGCAGTTCTTC.

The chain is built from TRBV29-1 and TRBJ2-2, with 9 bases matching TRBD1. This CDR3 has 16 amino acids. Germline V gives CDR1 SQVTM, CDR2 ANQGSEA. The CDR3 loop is CSAQGQGKGNTGELFF. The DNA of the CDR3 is TGCAGTGCACAAGGACAGGGGAAGGGAAACACCGGGGAGCTGTTTTTT.

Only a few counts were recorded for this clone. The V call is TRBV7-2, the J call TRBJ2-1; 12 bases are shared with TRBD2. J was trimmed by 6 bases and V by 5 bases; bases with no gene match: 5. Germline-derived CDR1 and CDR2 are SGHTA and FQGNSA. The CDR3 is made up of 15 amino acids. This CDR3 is CASSPGLAGFNEQFF. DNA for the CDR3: TGTGCCAGCAGCCCCGGACTAGCGGGGTTCAATGAGCAGTTCTTC.

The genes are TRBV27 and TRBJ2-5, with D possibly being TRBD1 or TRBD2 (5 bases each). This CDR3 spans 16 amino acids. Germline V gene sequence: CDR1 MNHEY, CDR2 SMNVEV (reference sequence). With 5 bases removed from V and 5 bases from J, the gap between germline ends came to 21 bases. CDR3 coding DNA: TGTGCCAGCAGTCCCCAGGGACGCTACAGCAGGGAGACCCAGTACTTC. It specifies CASSPQGRYSRETQYF.

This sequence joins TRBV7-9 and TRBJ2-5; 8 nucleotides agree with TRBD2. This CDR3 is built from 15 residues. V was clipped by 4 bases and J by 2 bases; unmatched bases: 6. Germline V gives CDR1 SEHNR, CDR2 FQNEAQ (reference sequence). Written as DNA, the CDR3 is TGTGCCAGCAGCTCACGCGGGGGGCGGCAAGAGACCCAGTACTTC. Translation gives CASSSRGGRQETQYF. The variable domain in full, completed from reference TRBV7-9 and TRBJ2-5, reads DTGVSQNPRHKITKRGQNVTFRCDPISEHNRLYWYRQTLGQGPEFLTYFQNEAQLEKSRLLSDRFSAERPKGSFSTLEIQRTEQGDSAMYLCASSSRGGRQETQYFGPGTRLLVL.

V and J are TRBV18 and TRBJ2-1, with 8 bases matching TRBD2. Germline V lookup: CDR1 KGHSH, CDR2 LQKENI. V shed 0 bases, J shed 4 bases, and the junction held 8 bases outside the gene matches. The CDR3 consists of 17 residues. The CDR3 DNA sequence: TGTGCCAGCTCACCACCGGGCAGCGGGGGAGGGTACAATGAGCAGTTCTTC. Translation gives CASSPPGSGGGYNEQFF.

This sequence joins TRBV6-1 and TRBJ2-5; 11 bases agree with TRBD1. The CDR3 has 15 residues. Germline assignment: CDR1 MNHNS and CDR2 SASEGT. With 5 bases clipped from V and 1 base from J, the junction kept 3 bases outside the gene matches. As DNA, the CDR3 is TGTGCCAGCAGTCTGGACAGGGGGCGCCAAGAGACCCAGTACTTC. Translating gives CASSLDRGRQETQYF.

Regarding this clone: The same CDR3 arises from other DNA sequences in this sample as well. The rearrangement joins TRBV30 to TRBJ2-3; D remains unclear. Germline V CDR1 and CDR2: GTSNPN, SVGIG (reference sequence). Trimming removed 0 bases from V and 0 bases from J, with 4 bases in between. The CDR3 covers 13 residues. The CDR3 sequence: CAWSVLSTDTQYF. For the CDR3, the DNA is TGTGCCTGGAGTGTCTTAAGCACAGATACGCAGTATTTT. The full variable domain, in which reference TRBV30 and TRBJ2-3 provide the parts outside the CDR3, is SQTIHQWPATLVQPVGSPLSLECTVEGTSNPNLYWYRQAAGRGLQLLFYSVGIGQISSEVPQNLSASRPQDRQFILSSKKLLLSDSGFYLCAWSVLSTDTQYFGPGTRLTVL.

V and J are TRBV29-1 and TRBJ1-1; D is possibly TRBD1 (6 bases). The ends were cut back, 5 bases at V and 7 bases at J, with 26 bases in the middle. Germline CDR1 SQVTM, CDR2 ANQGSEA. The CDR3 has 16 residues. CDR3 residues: CSVRTVLTRGRNEAFF. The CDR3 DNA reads TGCAGCGTTCGGACAGTCTTAACCCGGGGGAGAAATGAAGCTTTCTTT. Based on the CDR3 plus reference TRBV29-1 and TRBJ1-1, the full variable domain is SAVISQKPSRDICQRGTSLTIQCQVDSQVTMMFWYRQQPGQSLTLIATANQGSEATYESGFVIDKFPISRPNLTFSTLTVSNMSPEDSSIYLCSVRTVLTRGRNEAFFGQGTRLTVV.

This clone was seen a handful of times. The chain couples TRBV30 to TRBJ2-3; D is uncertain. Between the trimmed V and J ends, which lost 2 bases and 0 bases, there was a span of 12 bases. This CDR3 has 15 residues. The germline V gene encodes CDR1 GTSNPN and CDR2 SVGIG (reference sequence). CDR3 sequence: CAWSMDGVSTDTQYF. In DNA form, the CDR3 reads TGTGCCTGGAGTATGGACGGTGTTAGCACAGATACGCAGTATTTT.

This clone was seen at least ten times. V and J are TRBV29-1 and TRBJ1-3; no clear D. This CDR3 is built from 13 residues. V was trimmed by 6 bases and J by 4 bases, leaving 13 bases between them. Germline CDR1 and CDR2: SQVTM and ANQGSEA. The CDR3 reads CSVARLSGNTIYF. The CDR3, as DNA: TGCAGCGTCGCGAGGTTATCCGGAAACACCATATATTTT.